This TCR beta chain was captured in a study of CD8 T cells in ankylosing spondylitis. Points from the study as a whole: CD8+ cells made up the disease-linked clones, which were relatively rare in peripheral blood.

TCRdb reanalysed the 5' RACE reads using MiXCR and keeps one entry per CDR3 protein. This repertoire shows more than 150,000 distinct CDR3 sequences, 18% found once; its top ten account for approximately 4.3%. In this sample, this clonotype turned up many times. What it binds is unknown. V was trimmed by 5 bases and J by 5 bases, leaving 12 bases between them. CDR3 length: 13 amino acids. Sequencing used blood, either unsorted or a sorted T cell fraction (not recorded which). The rearrangement joins TRBV12-3 or TRBV12-4 to TRBJ2-5; D not certain. The clonotype originates from a male donor aged 5-30 years with ankylosing spondylitis or in good health (not recorded which). The CDR3 nucleotides are TGTGCCAGCAGTGATGGCCTCAGCGAGACCCAGTACTTC. As protein: CASSDGLSETQYF.